Following are 8 T cell receptor beta chains from one sample sequenced in a study of monozygotic twins with inflammatory bowel disease. TCRdb reprocessed the 5' RACE reads, with one entry per CDR3 protein and no DNA. The table lists around 150,000 distinct CDR3 sequences. The sequencing sample was made of blood. All receptors derive from a human donor with ulcerative colitis or Crohn's disease, or a healthy co-twin of an affected twin (not recorded which).

V is TRBV27 and J is TRBJ2-2. The CDR3 has 12 residues. The germline gives CDR1 MNHEY, CDR2 SMNVEV (reference sequence). Here the CDR3 reads CASSLYTGELFF.

The J gene is TRBJ1-4, the V gene TRBV27; TCRdb proposes TRBD1, but this gene call is untestable without DNA. CDR3 size: 15 residues. CDR1 MNHEY and CDR2 SMNVEV come from the germline V gene (reference sequence). This chain's CDR3 is CASSSSGTGREKLFF.

The rearrangement uses TRBV5-4 and TRBJ2-5; the TRBD2 assignment by TCRdb is unverifiable without DNA. Germline CDR1 is SGHNT and CDR2 is YYREEE (reference sequence). This CDR3 comprises 18 residues. CDR3 sequence reads: CASSLAGRSGRFQETQYF.

The V and J genes are TRBV7-9 and TRBJ2-7; without DNA, the TCRdb call of TRBD1 cannot be checked. The CDR3 contains 15 residues. Looked up from germline, CDR1 is SEHNR and CDR2 is FQNEAQ (reference sequence). The CDR3 loop is CASSFQTTGSYEQYF.

The chain combines TRBV5-1 with TRBJ2-1; TCRdb names TRBD2, which stays unverified in the absence of DNA. The CDR3 has 16 amino acids. Per germline, CDR1 SGHRS and CDR2 YFSETQ. This CDR3 reads CASSSVMTSGSHEQFF.

The chain recombines TRBV5-1 with TRBJ2-5; TCRdb picks TRBD1, but there is no DNA to check that call. The CDR3 extends over 14 amino acids. From germline, CDR1 is SGHRS and CDR2 YFSETQ. The CDR3 here is CASTGTGGRETQYF.

The genes are TRBV12-3 or TRBV12-4 and TRBJ1-2; lacking DNA, the TRBD1 call made by TCRdb goes unchecked. CDR3 size: 14 residues. The CDR3 sequence: CASSPGYSNAGYTF.

The chain couples TRBV3-1 to TRBJ2-3; TCRdb outputs TRBD2, but without DNA this stays unchecked. The CDR3 spans 20 residues. Germline-derived CDR1 and CDR2 are LGHDT and YNNKEL (reference sequence). The CDR3 loop is CASSQAVGRLAESTRGAQYF.